This is a list of T cell receptor beta chains from one sample in a study of shared clonotypes between healthy human individuals. Assay used: immunoSEQ multiplex PCR; TCRdb lists only in-frame clones, some missing. Among 2 million to 2.5 million clones listed, 85% to 95% were seen once. Sequenced input: naive CD4+ T cells from PBMCs. These receptors originate from a man aged 18 to 35 in good health. Some clones in this sample may be carry-over from other donors' samples. Each CDR3 is given with its conserved first and last residue. Fields, in order: J gene, V gene, clone size, D gene, CDR3 protein, CDR3 DNA. A D gene is named only where the DNA matches it firmly. Clone size is given for some rows only: seen once, a few or many times, or a class if the clone is expanded.

TRBJ2-2,TRBV6-5,once,-,CASSPVAVGELFF,TGTGCCAGCAGCCCAGTAGCGGTCGGGGAGCTGTTTTTT
TRBJ2-7,TRBV5-1,-,-,CASSRTTDGEQYF,TGCGCCAGCAGTCGGACGACAGATGGCGAGCAGTACTTC
TRBJ1-3,TRBV7-2,-,-,CASSLAPSGSGNTIYF,TGTGCCAGCAGCTTAGCGCCTTCAGGGTCTGGAAACACCATATATTTT
TRBJ1-5,TRBV28,-,TRBD1,CATTDRGNQPQHF,TGTGCCACCACGGACAGGGGCAATCAGCCCCAGCATTTT
TRBJ1-5,TRBV2,-,-,CASSEGGVSNQPQHF,TGTGCCAGCAGTGAAGGGGGGGTTAGCAATCAGCCCCAGCATTTT
TRBJ1-5,TRBV19,-,-,CASSIIGNSNQPQHF,TGTGCCAGTAGTATAATCGGTAATAGCAATCAGCCCCAGCATTTT
TRBJ2-5,TRBV5-1,once,-,CASSLGSETQYF,TGCGCCAGCAGCTTGGGATCGGAGACCCAGTACTTC
TRBJ1-3,TRBV6-5,-,TRBD1,CASTKQGTSGNTIYF,TGTGCCAGCACCAAACAGGGGACCTCTGGAAACACCATATATTTT
TRBJ1-1,TRBV28,-,-,CASSFIKVRRVAFF,TGTGCCAGCAGTTTTATCAAGGTTCGGCGGGTGGCTTTCTTT
TRBJ1-5,TRBV6-4,-,TRBD1,CASSRDRGRGKSNQPQHF,TGTGCCAGCAGTCGCGACAGGGGGCGGGGGAAAAGCAATCAGCCCCAGCATTTT
TRBJ2-1,TRBV4-1,-,TRBD1,CASSQRGQGKGDEQFF,TGCGCCAGCAGCCAAAGGGGACAGGGGAAAGGGGATGAGCAGTTCTTC
TRBJ1-3,TRBV5-1,-,-,CASRGGNTIYF,TGCGCCAGCAGGGGGGGAAACACCATATATTTT
TRBJ2-7,TRBV6-5,-,-,CASSYTGATYEQYF,TGTGCCAGCAGTTACACGGGAGCTACCTACGAGCAGTACTTC
TRBJ2-3,TRBV29-1,-,-,CSVVRGWVDTQYF,TGCAGCGTTGTAAGGGGGTGGGTGGATACGCAGTATTTT
TRBJ2-3,TRBV5-1,-,TRBD2,CASSLEFAGADTQYF,TGCGCCAGCAGCTTGGAATTTGCGGGAGCAGATACGCAGTATTTT
TRBJ2-1,TRBV18,-,-,CASSPRSADNEQFF,TGTGCCAGCTCACCAAGATCGGCTGACAATGAGCAGTTCTTC
TRBJ1-2,TRBV19,-,-,CASTPGRWADYTF,TGTGCCAGCACCCCGGGACGGTGGGCGGACTACACCTTC
TRBJ2-2,TRBV29-1,-,TRBD2,CSPVAGVCMAGTGELFF,TGCAGCCCGGTAGCGGGAGTCTGTATGGCGGGCACCGGGGAGCTGTTTTTT
TRBJ2-5,TRBV18,-,TRBD2,CASSTTSRGYSTQYF,TGTGCCAGCTCAACGACTAGCCGGGGGTATTCGACCCAGTACTTC
TRBJ1-2,TRBV11-2,-,-,CASSYGGDYGYTF,TGTGCCAGCAGCTACGGGGGCGACTATGGCTACACCTTC
TRBJ2-7,TRBV9,-,-,CASSPRVLSYEQYF,TGTGCCAGCAGCCCCCGGGTGCTCTCCTACGAGCAGTACTTC
TRBJ2-7,TRBV30,-,TRBD1,CAWSGTGGGHEQYF,TGTGCCTGGAGTGGGACAGGGGGGGGCCACGAGCAGTACTTC
TRBJ2-2,TRBV7-6,-,TRBD1,CASTSIQAGQGLFANTGELFF,TGTGCCAGCACTTCAATCCAGGCAGGACAGGGGTTGTTCGCGAACACCGGGGAGCTGTTTTTT
TRBJ1-2,TRBV2,-,-,CASSAGTPRGYTF,TGTGCCAGCAGTGCCGGGACTCCCCGGGGCTACACCTTC
TRBJ2-1,TRBV18,-,TRBD2,CASSPRTSGNEQFF,TGTGCCAGCTCACCACGGACTAGCGGCAATGAGCAGTTCTTC
TRBJ2-3,TRBV18,-,-,CASSPIRGARANFLGTQYF,TGTGCCAGCTCACCAATCAGGGGCGCTCGCGCGAATTTCCTTGGTACGCAGTATTTT
TRBJ2-5,TRBV21-1,-,-,CASSKGGGGRRGETQYF,TGTGCCAGCAGCAAAGGGGGTGGCGGGCGGAGGGGAGAGACCCAGTACTTC
TRBJ1-2,TRBV6-5,-,-,CASSYSTGTYGYTF,TGTGCCAGCAGTTACTCGACAGGCACCTATGGCTACACCTTC
TRBJ1-1,TRBV28,-,-,CASSSQYGYGTEAFF,TGTGCCAGCAGTTCCCAATACGGGTACGGCACTGAAGCTTTCTTT
TRBJ1-1,TRBV4-2,few,-,CASSQEAGTYTEAFF,TGTGCCAGCAGCCAAGAGGCAGGGACCTACACTGAAGCTTTCTTT
TRBJ2-1,TRBV5-1,-,TRBD1,CASRTGASLNEQFF,TGCGCCAGCAGGACAGGGGCATCACTAAATGAGCAGTTCTTC
TRBJ2-3,TRBV5-1,-,TRBD2,CASSRGTSGRIDTQYF,TGCGCCAGCAGCCGAGGGACTAGCGGGAGGATCGATACGCAGTATTTT
TRBJ2-2,TRBV2,once,TRBD2,CASGGRAGGELFF,TGTGCCAGCGGCGGGAGGGCCGGCGGGGAGCTGTTTTTT
TRBJ2-1,TRBV14,-,-,CASSPPKTTSSYNEQFF,TGTGCCAGCAGCCCCCCAAAAACAACAAGCTCCTACAATGAGCAGTTCTTC
TRBJ2-4,TRBV7-2,-,-,CASSPRGETGPLAKNIQYF,TGTGCCAGCAGCCCCCGGGGGGAGACAGGCCCACTAGCCAAAAACATTCAGTACTTC
TRBJ2-3,TRBV19,-,TRBD2,CASSIDRLAGGADTQYF,TGTGCCAGTAGTATAGATAGACTAGCGGGTGGGGCAGATACGCAGTATTTT
TRBJ2-5,TRBV12-5,-,-,CASGLAGLGQNQPLQETQYF,TGTGCTAGTGGTTTGGCCGGTTTGGGCCAGAACCAGCCTCTTCAAGAGACCCAGTACTTC
TRBJ1-5,TRBV11-2,-,-,CASSQSGSNQPQHF,TGTGCCAGCAGCCAATCCGGTAGCAATCAGCCCCAGCATTTT
TRBJ1-1,TRBV30,-,TRBD1,CAWRAQGVMNTEAFF,TGTGCCTGGAGGGCCCAGGGGGTAATGAACACTGAAGCTTTCTTT
TRBJ2-1,TRBV28,-,-,CASSLRQPISYNEQFF,TGTGCCAGCAGTTTGAGGCAGCCAATCTCCTACAATGAGCAGTTCTTC
TRBJ2-7,TRBV19,-,TRBD1,CASSKGQERREQYF,TGTGCCAGTAGTAAAGGACAGGAGCGACGCGAGCAGTACTTC
TRBJ1-2,TRBV19,once,TRBD1,CASTSPGTGGGYTF,TGTGCCAGTACCTCCCCCGGGACAGGAGGTGGCTACACCTTC
TRBJ2-1,TRBV6-4,-,-,CASSSQGGEQFF,TGTGCCAGCAGCTCCCAGGGGGGAGAGCAGTTCTTC
TRBJ1-5,TRBV5-1,-,TRBD1,CASRGDRGFDEDVNQPQHF,TGCGCCAGCAGGGGGGACAGGGGCTTCGATGAGGATGTCAATCAGCCCCAGCATTTT
TRBJ1-5,TRBV4-3,-,-,CASSQDYRVNQPQHF,TGCGCCAGCAGCCAAGATTATAGGGTGAATCAGCCCCAGCATTTT
TRBJ1-2,TRBV10-3,-,TRBD1,CASMEGARGYTF,TGTGCCAGCATGGAGGGGGCGAGAGGCTACACCTTC
TRBJ2-1,TRBV4-2,-,TRBD1,CASSQPTGGARNEQFF,TGTGCCAGCAGCCAACCAACAGGGGGCGCCAGGAATGAGCAGTTCTTC
TRBJ1-1,TRBV28,few,-,CASSRWQTEAFF,TGTGCCAGCAGTAGGTGGCAGACTGAAGCTTTCTTT
TRBJ2-6,TRBV6-6,-,-,CASSPPGANVLTF,TGTGCCAGCAGCCCCCCCGGGGCCAACGTCCTGACTTTC